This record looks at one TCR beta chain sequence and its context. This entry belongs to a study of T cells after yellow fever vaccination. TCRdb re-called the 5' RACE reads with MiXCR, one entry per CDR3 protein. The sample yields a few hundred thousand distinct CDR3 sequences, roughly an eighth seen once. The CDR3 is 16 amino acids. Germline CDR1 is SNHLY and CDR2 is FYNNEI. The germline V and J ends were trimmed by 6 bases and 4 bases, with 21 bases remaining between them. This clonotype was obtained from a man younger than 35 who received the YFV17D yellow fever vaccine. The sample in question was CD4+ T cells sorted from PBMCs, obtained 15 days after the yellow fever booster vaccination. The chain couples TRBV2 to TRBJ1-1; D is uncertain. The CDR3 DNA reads TGTGCCAGCAGCCCCGCGGTTGGGTCTCGAGGCACTGAAGCTTTCTTT. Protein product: CASSPAVGSRGTEAFF.